A single count supports the clone carrying this TCR beta chain. Germline V CDR1 and CDR2: MNHEY, SVGAGI. This CDR3 comprises 13 residues. The ends lost 7 bases at V and 5 bases at J; junction bases unmatched: 5. TCRdb's copy holds only in-frame clones and misses some; the assay was immunoSEQ multiplex PCR. The sample carries over 130,000 clones, 88% recorded once. The sample is drawn from a study of blood T cell repertoires in COVID-19. The rearrangement joins TRBV6-5 to TRBJ1-5; 7 bases fit TRBD1. Sequenced input: peripheral blood. This TCR was sampled from a human donor with COVID-19, enrolled during active disease. The donor label of this sample is uncertain. CDR3 residues: CASNRQGDQPQHF. CDR3 sequence (DNA): TGTGCCAGCAACCGACAGGGAGATCAGCCCCAGCATTTT.